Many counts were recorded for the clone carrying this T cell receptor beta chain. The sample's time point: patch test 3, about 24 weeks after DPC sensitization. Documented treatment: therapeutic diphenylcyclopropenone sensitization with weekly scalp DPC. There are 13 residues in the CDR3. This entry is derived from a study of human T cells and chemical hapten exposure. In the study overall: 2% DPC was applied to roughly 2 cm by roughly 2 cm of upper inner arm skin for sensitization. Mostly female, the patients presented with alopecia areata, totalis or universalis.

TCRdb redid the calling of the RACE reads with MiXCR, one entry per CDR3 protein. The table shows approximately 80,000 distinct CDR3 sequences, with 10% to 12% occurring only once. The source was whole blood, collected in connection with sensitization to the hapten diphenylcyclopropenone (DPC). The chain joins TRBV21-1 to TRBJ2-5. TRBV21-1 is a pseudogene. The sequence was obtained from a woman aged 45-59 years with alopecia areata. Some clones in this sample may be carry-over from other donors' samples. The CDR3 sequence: CASSKAGRETQYF. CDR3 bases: TGTGCCAGCAGCAAAGCCGGCCGAGAGACCCAGTACTTC.